These 6 T cell receptor beta chains came from one sample sequenced in a study of blood T cell repertoires in COVID-19. Sequencing used immunoSEQ multiplex PCR; TCRdb keeps in-frame clones, though not all of them. The sample contains roughly 200,000 clones, around 81% of which appear only once. Material: peripheral blood. These receptors were obtained from a woman in her forties with COVID-19, enrolled during active disease.

The chain recombines TRBV15 with TRBJ2-3; D uncertain. CDR1 LNHNV and CDR2 YYDKDF come from the germline V gene (reference sequence). The CDR3 loop spans 15 amino acids. V gave up 5 bases and J gave up 3 bases, with 15 bases separating them. In nucleotides, the CDR3 is TGTGCCACCAGCCCCCGCGCAGGTTTGACAGATACGCAGTATTTT. Translation: CATSPRAGLTDTQYF.

The genes are TRBV5-4 and TRBJ2-6; D gene ambiguous. V was clipped by 2 bases and J by 0 bases, with 6 bases between them. The CDR3 runs 15 residues. The germline V gene has CDR1 SGHNT and CDR2 YYREEE (reference sequence). The CDR3 DNA follows: TGTGCCAGCAGCTTTCCCCTCTCTGGGGCCAACGTCCTGACTTTC. It codes for CASSFPLSGANVLTF. The full variable domain, rest sourced from reference TRBV5-4 and TRBJ2-6, is ETGVTQSPTHLIKTRGQQVTLRCSSQSGHNTVSWYQQALGQGPQFIFQYYREEENGRGNFPPRFSGLQFPNYSSELNVNALELDDSALYLCASSFPLSGANVLTFGAGSRLTVL.

The rearrangement uses TRBV2 and TRBJ2-1; the match to TRBD2 covers 8 bases. Trimming took 7 bases from V and 3 from J; bases not matched to a gene: 2. The CDR3 runs 13 residues. Germline-derived CDR1 and CDR2 are SNHLY and FYNNEI. The CDR3 loop reads CASKTSGYNEQFF. CDR3 nucleotide sequence: TGTGCCAGCAAAACTAGCGGCTACAATGAGCAGTTCTTC.

This chain joins TRBV3-1 (or the pseudogene TRBV3-2) and TRBJ2-7; TRBD2 agrees at 9 bases. The CDR3 has 13 amino acids. CDR1 LGHDT and CDR2 YNNKEL come from the germline V gene (reference sequence). J gave up 5 bases and V 5 bases, and 4 bases lay outside the gene matches. The CDR3 loop is CASSARLADEQYF. The CDR3 region has the DNA TGTGCCAGCAGCGCTCGACTAGCGGACGAGCAGTACTTC.

The chain joins TRBV27 to TRBJ1-2; 10 nucleotides line up with TRBD1. The germline V gene encodes CDR1 MNHEY and CDR2 SMNVEV (reference sequence). The CDR3 extends over 15 amino acids. The trim removed 3 bases at V and 7 bases at J, leaving 8 bases unmatched. The CDR3 region is CASSLGTTGGFGYTF. The CDR3 coding sequence is TGTGCCAGCAGTTTGGGGACGACAGGGGGCTTTGGCTACACCTTC.

The chain carries TRBV5-1 and TRBJ1-4; no clear D gene. The V end was cut by 3 bases, the J end by 8 bases, with 20 bases between. From germline, CDR1 is SGHRS and CDR2 YFSETQ. The CDR3 contains 16 residues. The CDR3 region is CASSSGFAGTGEKLFF. The CDR3 coding sequence is TGCGCCAGCAGCTCCGGTTTTGCGGGAACTGGAGAAAAACTGTTTTTT.